The clone carrying this TCR beta chain was counted between two and nine times. What it recognizes is unknown. TCR sequencing used cDNA made by reverse transcription of extracted RNA. TCRdb keeps only in-frame clones here, not all; method: immunoSEQ multiplex PCR. The sample consists of 93,000 or so clones, approximately 58% of them appearing once. This entry comes from a study of CD8+ T cells in alopecia areata. Whole-study results and caveats: Researchers reported that TCR sharing among patients proved less clear than in mice, possibly HLA-linked. Lesional scalp, especially alopecia totalis/universalis, showed higher clonality than normal scalp. Normal-skin resident alphabeta T cells also appear among scalp sample sequences.

Separation by sorting yielded CD4+ and CD8+ T cells from PBMCs. This CDR3 has 16 residues. CDR1 MDHEN and CDR2 SYDVKM come from the germline V gene. Trimming removed 1 base at V and 0 bases at J, with 13 bases between. V usage is TRBV28 and J usage is TRBJ2-7; tentative D call: TRBD2 (6 bases). This receptor was identified in a human donor in good health. What was sequenced was CD4+ T cells sorted from blood. The CDR3, as DNA: TGTGCCAGCAGTTTATCCTTAGCGGTGCTCTCCTACGAGCAGTACTTC. Protein sequence: CASSLSLAVLSYEQYF.